This TCR beta chain was identified in a study of blood T cell repertoires in COVID-19. For this clone: In the same sample, other DNA sequences code for this CDR3.

Original analysis: Researchers report that nucleated cell counts were estimated from reference gene primer amplification. Assay: immunoSEQ multiplex PCR; the TCRdb copy retains only in-frame clones and omits some. D and trimming come from the DNA, and the V and J calls and clone size come from that table. The sample gives some 110,000 clones, around 76% of which show up once; less than 20% is in the top ten. This CDR3 comprises 14 residues. From germline, CDR1 is MNHNY and CDR2 SVGAGI (reference sequence). The ends lost 3 bases at V and 6 bases at J; junction bases unmatched: 6. The sequenced sample consisted of peripheral blood. This sequence originates from a woman aged 70-85 years with acute or convalescent COVID-19. The gene calls are TRBV6-6 and TRBJ2-3; 7 nucleotides match TRBD2. CDR3 protein: CASSYGGGTDTQYF. As DNA, the CDR3 is TGTGCCAGCAGTTATGGGGGGGGTACGGATACGCAGTATTTT.